This T cell receptor beta chain was sequenced during a study of cytomegalovirus exposure and HLA in healthy donors. Broader study findings: According to a later analysis, TCR clusters from the first cohort tended to co-occur in the 100 to 150 validation repertoires.

Per the germline V gene, CDR1 is LNHNV and CDR2 is YYDKDF (reference sequence). V lost 5 bases, J lost 5 bases, and 15 bases stayed unmatched. CDR3 length: 18 residues. Here immunoSEQ multiplex PCR was the method, and the copy in TCRdb shows in-frame clones only, minus some. This table holds some 140,000 clones, 90% found once. As for this clone: Its antigen is unknown.

This clonotype was sampled from a woman in her 30s in good health and CMV-seropositive. The rearrangement joins TRBV15 to TRBJ2-3, with TRBD2 identical over 11 bases. Sequenced: PBMCs. CDR3 bases: TGTGCCACCAGCCCCGAGATAATAGCGGGAGGGCCTGGAGATACGCAGTATTTT. This gives the protein CATSPEIIAGGPGDTQYF.